The clone carrying this TCR beta chain was counted only a few times. No antigen is known for it. Germline-derived CDR1 and CDR2 are SEHNR and FQNEAQ (reference sequence). The V segment lost 5 bases and the J segment 4 bases; nucleotides outside the gene matches: 9. The CDR3 loop spans 15 amino acids. This specimen comes from a study of a mutant IDH1 vaccine in newly diagnosed glioma. Study details: The study started vaccination 4-6 weeks after radiotherapy alone, or with temozolomide cycles. The earlier regimen, radiotherapy, temozolomide, or both, was most often both.

Sample time point: week 23, last vaccination. Doses of 300 ug of mutant IDH1 20-mer peptide were given with topical imiquimod. Each tumor in the donors was a new WHO grade 3 or 4 astrocytoma, IDH1-mutant and ATRX-lost. Profiling relied on immunoSEQ multiplex PCR, and the TCRdb table lists in-frame clones only, not all of them. This table has 35,000 to 50,000 clones, roughly 90% appearing once. The specimen comprised PBMCs, sampled from a glioma patient whose treatment included an IDH1 peptide vaccine. The chain joins TRBV7-9 to TRBJ1-1; 8 bases are shared with TRBD1. This clonotype was sampled from a man aged 50 to 59 with glioma. DNA of the CDR3: TGTGCCAGCAGCCAAATCGGACAGGGAGTCACTGAAGCTTTCTTT. Its protein is CASSQIGQGVTEAFF.